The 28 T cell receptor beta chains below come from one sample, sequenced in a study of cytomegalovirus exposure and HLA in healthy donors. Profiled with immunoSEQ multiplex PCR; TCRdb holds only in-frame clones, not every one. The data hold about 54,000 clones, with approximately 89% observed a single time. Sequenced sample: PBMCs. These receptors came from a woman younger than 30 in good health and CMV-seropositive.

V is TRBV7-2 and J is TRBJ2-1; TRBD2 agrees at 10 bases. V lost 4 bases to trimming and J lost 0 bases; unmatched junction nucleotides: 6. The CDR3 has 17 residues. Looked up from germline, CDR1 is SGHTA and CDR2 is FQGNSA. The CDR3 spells CASSSDSGGSSYNEQFF. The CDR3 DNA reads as TGTGCCAGCAGCTCTGATAGCGGGGGGAGCTCCTACAATGAGCAGTTCTTC.

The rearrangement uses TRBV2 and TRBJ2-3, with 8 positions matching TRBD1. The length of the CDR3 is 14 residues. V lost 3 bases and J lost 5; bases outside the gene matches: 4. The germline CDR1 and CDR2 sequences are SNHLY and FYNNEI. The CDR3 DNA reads TGTGCCAGCAGTGATCAGGGGGCCCTAGATACGCAGTATTTT. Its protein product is CASSDQGALDTQYF.

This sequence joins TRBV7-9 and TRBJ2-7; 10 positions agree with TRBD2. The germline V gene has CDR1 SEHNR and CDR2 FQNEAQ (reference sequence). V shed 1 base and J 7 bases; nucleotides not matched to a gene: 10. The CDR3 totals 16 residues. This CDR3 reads CASSLGLSGGASEQYF. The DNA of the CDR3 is TGTGCCAGCAGCTTAGGCTTAAGCGGGGGGGCTAGTGAGCAGTACTTC.

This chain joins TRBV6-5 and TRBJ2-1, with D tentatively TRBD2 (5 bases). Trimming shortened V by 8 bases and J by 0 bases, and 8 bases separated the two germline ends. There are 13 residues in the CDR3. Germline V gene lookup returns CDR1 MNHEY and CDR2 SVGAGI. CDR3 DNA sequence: TGTGCCAGCGGGGAGTACTCCTACAATGAGCAGTTCTTC. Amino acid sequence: CASGEYSYNEQFF.

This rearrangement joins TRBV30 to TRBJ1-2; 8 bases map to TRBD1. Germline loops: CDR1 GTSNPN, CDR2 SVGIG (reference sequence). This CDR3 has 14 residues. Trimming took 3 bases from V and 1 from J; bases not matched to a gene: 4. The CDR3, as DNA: TGTGCCTGGAGCCGGACAGGGATTAACTATGGCTACACCTTC. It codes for CAWSRTGINYGYTF.

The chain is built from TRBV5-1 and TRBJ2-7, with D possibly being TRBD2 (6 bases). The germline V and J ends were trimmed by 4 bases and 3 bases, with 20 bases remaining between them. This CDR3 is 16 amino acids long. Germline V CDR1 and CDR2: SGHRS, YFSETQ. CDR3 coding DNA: TGCGCCAGCAGCATTACCGTGGGGGGTGGCATCTACGAGCAGTACTTC. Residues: CASSITVGGGIYEQYF.

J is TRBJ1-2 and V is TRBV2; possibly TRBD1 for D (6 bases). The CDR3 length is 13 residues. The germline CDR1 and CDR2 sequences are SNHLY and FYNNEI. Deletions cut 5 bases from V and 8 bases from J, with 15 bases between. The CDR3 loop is CASSWDKGKGYTF. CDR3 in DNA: TGTGCCAGCAGTTGGGACAAGGGAAAGGGCTACACCTTC.

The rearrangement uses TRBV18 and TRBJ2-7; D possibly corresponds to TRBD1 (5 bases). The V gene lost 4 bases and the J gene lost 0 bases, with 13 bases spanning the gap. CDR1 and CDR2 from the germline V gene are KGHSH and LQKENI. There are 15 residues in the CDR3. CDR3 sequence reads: CASSQDSDSSYEQYF. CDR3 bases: TGTGCCAGCTCACAAGACTCCGACAGCTCCTACGAGCAGTACTTC.

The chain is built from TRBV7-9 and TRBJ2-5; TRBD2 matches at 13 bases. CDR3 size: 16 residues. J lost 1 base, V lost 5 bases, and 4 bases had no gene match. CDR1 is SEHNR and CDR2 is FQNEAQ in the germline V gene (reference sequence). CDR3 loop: CASSLLAGGTQETQYF. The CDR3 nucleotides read TGTGCCAGCAGCCTACTAGCGGGGGGGACCCAAGAGACCCAGTACTTC.

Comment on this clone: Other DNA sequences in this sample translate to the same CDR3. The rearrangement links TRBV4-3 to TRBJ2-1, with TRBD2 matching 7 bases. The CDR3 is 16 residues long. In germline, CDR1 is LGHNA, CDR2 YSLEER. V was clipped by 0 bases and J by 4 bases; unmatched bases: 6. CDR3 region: CASSQDSSGSYNEQFF. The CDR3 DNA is TGCGCCAGCAGCCAAGATTCTAGCGGTTCTTACAATGAGCAGTTCTTC.

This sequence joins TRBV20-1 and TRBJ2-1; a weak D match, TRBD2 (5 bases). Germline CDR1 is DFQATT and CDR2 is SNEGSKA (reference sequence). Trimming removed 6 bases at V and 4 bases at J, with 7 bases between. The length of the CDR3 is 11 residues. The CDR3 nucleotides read TGCAGTGCGAGGGTATACAATGAGCAGTTCTTC. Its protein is CSARVYNEQFF.

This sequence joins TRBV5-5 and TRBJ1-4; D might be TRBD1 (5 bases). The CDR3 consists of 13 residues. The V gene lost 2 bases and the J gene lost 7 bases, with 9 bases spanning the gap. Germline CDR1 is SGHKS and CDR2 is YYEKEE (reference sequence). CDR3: CASSFIGVEKLFF. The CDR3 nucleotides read TGTGCCAGCAGCTTTATAGGGGTTGAAAAACTGTTTTTT.

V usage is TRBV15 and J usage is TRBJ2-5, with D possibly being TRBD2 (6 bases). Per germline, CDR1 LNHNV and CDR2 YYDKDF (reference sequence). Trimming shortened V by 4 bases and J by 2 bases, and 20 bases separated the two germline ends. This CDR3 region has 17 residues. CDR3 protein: CATSKNRTTRDQETQYF. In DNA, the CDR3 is TGTGCCACCAGCAAGAACCGGACTACCAGGGATCAAGAGACCCAGTACTTC.

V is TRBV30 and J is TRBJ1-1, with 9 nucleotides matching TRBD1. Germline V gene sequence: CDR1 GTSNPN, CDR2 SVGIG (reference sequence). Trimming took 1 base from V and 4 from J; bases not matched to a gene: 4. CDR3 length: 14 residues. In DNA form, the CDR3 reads TGTGCCTGGAGTGGAGGACAGGGGAGCACTGAAGCTTTCTTT. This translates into CAWSGGQGSTEAFF.

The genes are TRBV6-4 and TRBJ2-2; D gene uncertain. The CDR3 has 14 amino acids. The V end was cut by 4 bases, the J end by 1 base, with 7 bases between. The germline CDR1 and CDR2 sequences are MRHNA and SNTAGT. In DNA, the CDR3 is TGTGCCAGCAGTGTGCGACTGAACACCGGGGAGCTGTTTTTT. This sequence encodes CASSVRLNTGELFF.

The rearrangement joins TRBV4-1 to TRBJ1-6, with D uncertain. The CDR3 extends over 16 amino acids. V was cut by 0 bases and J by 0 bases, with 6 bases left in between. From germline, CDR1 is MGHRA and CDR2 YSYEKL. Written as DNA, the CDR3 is TGCGCCAGCAGCCAAGACCCCCTCTCCTATAATTCACCCCTCCACTTT. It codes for CASSQDPLSYNSPLHF.

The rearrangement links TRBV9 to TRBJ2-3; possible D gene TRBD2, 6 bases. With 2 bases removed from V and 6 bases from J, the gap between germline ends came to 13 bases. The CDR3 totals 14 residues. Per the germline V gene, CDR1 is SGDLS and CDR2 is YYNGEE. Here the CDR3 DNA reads TGTGCCAGCAGCGTTAAAGGGACTTCCGATACGCAGTATTTT. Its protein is CASSVKGTSDTQYF.

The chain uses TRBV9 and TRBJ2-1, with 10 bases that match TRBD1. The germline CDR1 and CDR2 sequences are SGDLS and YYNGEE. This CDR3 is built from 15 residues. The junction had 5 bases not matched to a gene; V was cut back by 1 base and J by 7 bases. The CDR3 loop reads CASSVLGQGRNEQFF. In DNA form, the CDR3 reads TGTGCCAGCAGCGTATTGGGACAGGGGAGGAATGAGCAGTTCTTC.

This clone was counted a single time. The CDR3, as DNA: TGTGCCAGCAGCTTGCACATATACAATGAGCAGTTCTTC. Encoded protein: CASSLHIYNEQFF. The rearrangement joins TRBV5-6 to TRBJ2-1; unclear D gene. The CDR3 totals 13 residues. The V end was cut by 1 base, the J end by 4 bases, with 6 bases between. CDR1 SGHDT and CDR2 YYEEEE come from the germline V gene.

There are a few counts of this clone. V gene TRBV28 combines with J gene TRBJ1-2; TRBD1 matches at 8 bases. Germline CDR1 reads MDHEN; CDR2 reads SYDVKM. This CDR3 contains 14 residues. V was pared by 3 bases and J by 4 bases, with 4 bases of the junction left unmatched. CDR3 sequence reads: CASSFDRGLYGYTF. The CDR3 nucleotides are TGTGCCAGCAGTTTCGACAGGGGACTCTATGGCTACACCTTC.

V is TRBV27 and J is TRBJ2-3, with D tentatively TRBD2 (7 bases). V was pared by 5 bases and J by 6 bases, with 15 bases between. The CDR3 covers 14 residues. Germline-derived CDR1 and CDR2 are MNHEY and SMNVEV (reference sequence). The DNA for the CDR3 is TGTGCCAGCAGTCGGGGGGCTCCAAGGGATACGCAGTATTTT. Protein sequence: CASSRGAPRDTQYF.

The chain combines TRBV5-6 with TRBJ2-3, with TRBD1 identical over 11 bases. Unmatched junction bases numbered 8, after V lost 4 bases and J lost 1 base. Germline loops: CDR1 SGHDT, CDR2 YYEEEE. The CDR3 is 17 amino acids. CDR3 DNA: TGTGCCAGCAGCAAGCGGACAGGGGGCCGGCGCACAGATACGCAGTATTTT. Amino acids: CASSKRTGGRRTDTQYF.

The CDR3 DNA follows: TGTGCCAGCCAAAGAGGAGTCGAAACCTACGAGCAGTACTTC. Translating gives CASQRGVETYEQYF. The genes are TRBV6-1 and TRBJ2-7; D unresolved. The CDR3 sequence is 14 residues long. V shed 8 bases and J shed 2 bases, with 16 bases lying between them. CDR1 and CDR2 (germline): MNHNS, SASEGT.

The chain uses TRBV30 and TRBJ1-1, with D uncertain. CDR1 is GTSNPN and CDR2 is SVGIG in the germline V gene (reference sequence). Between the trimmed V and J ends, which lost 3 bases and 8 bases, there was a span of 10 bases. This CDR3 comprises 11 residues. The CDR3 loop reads CAWRAYMEAFF. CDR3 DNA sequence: TGTGCCTGGAGGGCTTACATGGAAGCTTTCTTT.

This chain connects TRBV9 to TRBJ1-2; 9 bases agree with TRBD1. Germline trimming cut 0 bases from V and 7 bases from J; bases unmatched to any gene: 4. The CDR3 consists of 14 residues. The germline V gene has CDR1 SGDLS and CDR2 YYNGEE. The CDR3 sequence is CASSVGQGGVGYTF. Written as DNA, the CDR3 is TGTGCCAGCAGCGTAGGACAGGGGGGAGTTGGCTACACCTTC.

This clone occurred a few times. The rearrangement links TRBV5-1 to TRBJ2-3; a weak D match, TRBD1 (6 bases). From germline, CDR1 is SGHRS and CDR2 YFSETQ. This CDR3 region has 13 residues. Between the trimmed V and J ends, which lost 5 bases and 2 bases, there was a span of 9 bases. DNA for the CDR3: TGCGCCAGCAGACAGGGCCTCACAGATACGCAGTATTTT. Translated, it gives CASRQGLTDTQYF.

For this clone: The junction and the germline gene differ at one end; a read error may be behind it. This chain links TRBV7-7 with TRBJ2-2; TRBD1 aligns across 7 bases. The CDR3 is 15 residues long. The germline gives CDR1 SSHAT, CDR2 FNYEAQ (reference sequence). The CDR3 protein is CASSSQGVGAGELFF. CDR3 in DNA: TGTGCTAGCAGCTCGCAGGGGGTAGGGGCCGGGGAGCTGTTTTTT.

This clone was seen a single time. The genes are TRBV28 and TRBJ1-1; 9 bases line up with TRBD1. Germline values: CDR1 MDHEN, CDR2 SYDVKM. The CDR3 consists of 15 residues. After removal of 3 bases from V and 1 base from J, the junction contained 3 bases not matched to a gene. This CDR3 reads CASSFEGQGNTEAFF. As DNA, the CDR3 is TGTGCCAGCAGTTTTGAGGGACAGGGGAACACTGAAGCTTTCTTT.